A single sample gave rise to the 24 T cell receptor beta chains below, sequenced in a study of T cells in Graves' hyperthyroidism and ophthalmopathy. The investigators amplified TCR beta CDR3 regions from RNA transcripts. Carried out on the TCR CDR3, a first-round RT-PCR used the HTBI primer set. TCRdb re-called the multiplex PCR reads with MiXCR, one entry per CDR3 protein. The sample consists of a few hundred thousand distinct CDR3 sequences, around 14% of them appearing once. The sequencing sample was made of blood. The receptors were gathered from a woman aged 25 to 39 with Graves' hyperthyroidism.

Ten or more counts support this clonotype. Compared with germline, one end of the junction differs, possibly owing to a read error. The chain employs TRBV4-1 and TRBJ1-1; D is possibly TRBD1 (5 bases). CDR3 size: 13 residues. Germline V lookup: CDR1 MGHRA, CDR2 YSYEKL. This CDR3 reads CASSQDRNTEAFF. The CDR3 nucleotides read TGTGCCAGCAGCCAAGACAGGAACACTGAAGCTTTCTTT.

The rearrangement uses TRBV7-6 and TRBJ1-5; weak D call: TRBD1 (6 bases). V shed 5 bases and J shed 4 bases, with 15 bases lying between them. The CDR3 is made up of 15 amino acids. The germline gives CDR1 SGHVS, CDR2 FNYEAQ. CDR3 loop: CASSAGQPKNQPQHF. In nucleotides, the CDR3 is TGTGCCAGCAGCGCTGGACAGCCTAAGAATCAGCCCCAGCATTTT.

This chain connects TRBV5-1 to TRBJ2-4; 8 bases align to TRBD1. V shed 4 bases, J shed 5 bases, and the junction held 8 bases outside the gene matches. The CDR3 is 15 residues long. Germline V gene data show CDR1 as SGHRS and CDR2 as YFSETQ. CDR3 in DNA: TGCGCCAGCAGCATTATAGGACAGGGTCAAAACATTCAGTACTTC. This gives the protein CASSIIGQGQNIQYF. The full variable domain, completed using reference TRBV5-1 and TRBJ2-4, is KAGVTQTPRYLIKTRGQQVTLSCSPISGHRSVSWYQQTPGQGLQFLFEYFSETQRNKGNFPGRFSGRQFSNSRSEMNVSTLELGDSALYLCASSIIGQGQNIQYFGAGTRLSVL.

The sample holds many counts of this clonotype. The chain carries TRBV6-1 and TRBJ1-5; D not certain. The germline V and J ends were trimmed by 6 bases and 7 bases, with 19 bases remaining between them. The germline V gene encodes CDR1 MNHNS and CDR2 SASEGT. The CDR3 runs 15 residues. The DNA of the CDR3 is TGTGCCAGCAGCTTAAGAGCGCGTCAGATACAGCCCCAGCATTTT. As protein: CASSLRARQIQPQHF.

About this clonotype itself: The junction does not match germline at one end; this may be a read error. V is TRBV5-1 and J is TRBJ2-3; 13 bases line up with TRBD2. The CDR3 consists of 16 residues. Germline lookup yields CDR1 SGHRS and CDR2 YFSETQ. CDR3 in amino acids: CASSERTSGSSDAQYF. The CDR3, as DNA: TGCGCCAGCAGCGAAAGGACTAGCGGGAGTTCAGATGCGCAGTATTTT.

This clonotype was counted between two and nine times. The CDR3 region has the DNA TGCAGCGTTGAAAAAAGGGTCCGGGGGACCGGGGAGCTGTTTTTT. This gives the protein CSVEKRVRGTGELFF. V and J are TRBV29-1 and TRBJ2-2; D is possibly TRBD2 (6 bases). Trimming left V 2 bases short and J 5 bases short, with 15 bases between. Germline V lookup: CDR1 SQVTM, CDR2 ANQGSEA. The CDR3 runs to 15 residues.

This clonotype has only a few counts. CDR3 in DNA: TGCGCCAGCAGCTTGGTGGGCAGCTTTAACTATGGCTACACCTTC. As protein: CASSLVGSFNYGYTF. The genes are TRBV5-1 and TRBJ1-2; D is uncertain. The length of the CDR3 is 15 residues. CDR1 and CDR2 (germline): SGHRS, YFSETQ. V lost 0 bases, J lost 1 base, and 10 bases lay in between.

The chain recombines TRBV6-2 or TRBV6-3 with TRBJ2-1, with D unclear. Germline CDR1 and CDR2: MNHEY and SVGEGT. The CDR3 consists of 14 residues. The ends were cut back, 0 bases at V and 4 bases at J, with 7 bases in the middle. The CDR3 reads CASSYSSVYNEQFF. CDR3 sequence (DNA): TGTGCCAGCAGTTACTCATCCGTTTACAATGAGCAGTTCTTC.

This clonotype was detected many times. CDR3 nucleotides: TGTGCCAGCAGTTACTCGATATCTGGGGCCAACGTCCTGACTTTC. This encodes CASSYSISGANVLTF. The chain employs TRBV6-2 or TRBV6-3 and TRBJ2-6, with D unresolved. The CDR3 is 15 residues long. V lost 0 bases and J 1 base, leaving 4 bases between the germline ends. In germline, CDR1 is MNHEY, CDR2 SVGEGT.

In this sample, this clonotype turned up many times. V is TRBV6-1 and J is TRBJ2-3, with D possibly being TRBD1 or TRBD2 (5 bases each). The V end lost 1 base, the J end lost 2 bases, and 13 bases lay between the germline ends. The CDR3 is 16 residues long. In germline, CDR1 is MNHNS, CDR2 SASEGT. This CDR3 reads CASSEEWGSYTDTQYF. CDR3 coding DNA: TGTGCCAGCAGTGAAGAATGGGGGAGTTACACAGATACGCAGTATTTT.

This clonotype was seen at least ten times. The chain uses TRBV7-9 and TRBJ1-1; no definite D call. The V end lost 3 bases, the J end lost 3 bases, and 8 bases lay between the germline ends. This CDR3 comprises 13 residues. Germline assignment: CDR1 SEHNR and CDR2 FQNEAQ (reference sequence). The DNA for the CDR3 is TGTGCCAGCAGCTTCTTCGGGGACACTGAAGCTTTCTTT. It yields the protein CASSFFGDTEAFF.

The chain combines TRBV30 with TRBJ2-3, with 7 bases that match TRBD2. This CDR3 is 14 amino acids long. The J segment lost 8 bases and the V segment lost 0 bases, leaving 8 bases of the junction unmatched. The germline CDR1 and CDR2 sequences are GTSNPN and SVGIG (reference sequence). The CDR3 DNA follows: TGTGCCTGGAGTGTACGGGGGAGGGCCGGTACGCAGTATTTT. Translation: CAWSVRGRAGTQYF.

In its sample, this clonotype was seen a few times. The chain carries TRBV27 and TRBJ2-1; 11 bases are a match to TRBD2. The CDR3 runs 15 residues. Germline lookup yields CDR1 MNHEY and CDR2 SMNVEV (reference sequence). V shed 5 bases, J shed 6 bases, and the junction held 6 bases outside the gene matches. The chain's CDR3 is CASSPLAGVTNEQFF. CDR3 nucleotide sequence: TGTGCCAGCAGTCCACTAGCGGGAGTTACCAATGAGCAGTTCTTC.

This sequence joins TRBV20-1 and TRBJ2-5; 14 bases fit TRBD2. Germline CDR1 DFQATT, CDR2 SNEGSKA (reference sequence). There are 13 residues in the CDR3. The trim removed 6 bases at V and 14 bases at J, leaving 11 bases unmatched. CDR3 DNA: TGCAGTGCAACCGGGACTAGCGGGAGTATAAGCTACTTC. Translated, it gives CSATGTSGSISYF.

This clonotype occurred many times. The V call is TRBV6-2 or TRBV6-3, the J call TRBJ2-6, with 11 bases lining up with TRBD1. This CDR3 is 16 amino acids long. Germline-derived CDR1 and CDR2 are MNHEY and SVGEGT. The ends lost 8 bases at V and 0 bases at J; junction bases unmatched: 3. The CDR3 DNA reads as TGTGCCAGCGGGGGGACAGGGGGCTCTGGGGCCAACGTCCTGACTTTC. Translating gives CASGGTGGSGANVLTF.

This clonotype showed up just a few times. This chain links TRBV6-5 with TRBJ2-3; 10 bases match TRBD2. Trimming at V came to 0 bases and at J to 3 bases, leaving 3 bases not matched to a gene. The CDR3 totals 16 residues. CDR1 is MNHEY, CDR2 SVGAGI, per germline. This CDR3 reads CASSYSGLADTDTQYF. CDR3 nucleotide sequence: TGTGCCAGCAGTTACTCCGGACTAGCGGATACAGATACGCAGTATTTT.

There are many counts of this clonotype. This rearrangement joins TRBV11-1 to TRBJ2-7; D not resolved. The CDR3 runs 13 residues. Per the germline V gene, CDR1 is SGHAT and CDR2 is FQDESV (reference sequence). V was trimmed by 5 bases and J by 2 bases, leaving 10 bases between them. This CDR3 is CASSVVTTYEQYF. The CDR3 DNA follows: TGTGCCAGCAGCGTAGTGACCACCTACGAGCAGTACTTC.

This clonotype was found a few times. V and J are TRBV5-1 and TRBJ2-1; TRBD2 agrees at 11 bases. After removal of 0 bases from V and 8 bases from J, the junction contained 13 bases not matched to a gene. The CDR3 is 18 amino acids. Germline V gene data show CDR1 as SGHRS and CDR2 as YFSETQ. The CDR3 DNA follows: TGCGCCAGCAGCTTGGGACTTTCACAACTAGCGGGAGCCGATGAGCAGTTCTTC. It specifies CASSLGLSQLAGADEQFF.

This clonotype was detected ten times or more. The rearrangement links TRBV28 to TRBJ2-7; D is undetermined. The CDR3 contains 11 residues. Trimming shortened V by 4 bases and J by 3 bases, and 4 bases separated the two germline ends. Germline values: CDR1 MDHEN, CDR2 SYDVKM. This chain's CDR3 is CASSSHYEQYF. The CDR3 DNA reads TGTGCCAGCAGTTCCCACTACGAGCAGTACTTC.

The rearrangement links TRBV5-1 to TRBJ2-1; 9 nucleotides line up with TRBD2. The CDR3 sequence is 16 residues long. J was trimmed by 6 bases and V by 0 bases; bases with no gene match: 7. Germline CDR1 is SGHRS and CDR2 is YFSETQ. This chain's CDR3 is CASSLGHSGSRNEQFF. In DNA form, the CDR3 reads TGCGCCAGCAGCTTGGGGCATAGCGGGAGTCGCAATGAGCAGTTCTTC.

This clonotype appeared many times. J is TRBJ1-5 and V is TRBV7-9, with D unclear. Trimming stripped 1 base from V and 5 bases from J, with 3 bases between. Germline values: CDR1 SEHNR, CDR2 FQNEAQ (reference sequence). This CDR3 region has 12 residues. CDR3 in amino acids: CASSLVHQPQHF. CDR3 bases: TGTGCCAGCAGCTTAGTACATCAGCCCCAGCATTTT.

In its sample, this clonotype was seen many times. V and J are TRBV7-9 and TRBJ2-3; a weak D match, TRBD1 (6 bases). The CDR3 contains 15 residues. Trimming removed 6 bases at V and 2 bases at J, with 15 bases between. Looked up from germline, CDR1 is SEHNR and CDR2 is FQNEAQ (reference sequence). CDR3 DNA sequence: TGTGCCAGCAGTTCTCCGGGACATCCCACAGATACGCAGTATTTT. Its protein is CASSSPGHPTDTQYF.

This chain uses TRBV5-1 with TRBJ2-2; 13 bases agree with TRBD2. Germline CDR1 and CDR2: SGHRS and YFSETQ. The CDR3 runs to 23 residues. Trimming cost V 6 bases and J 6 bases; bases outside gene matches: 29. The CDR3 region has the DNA TGCGCCAGCACCCTCTTGTTTTCGGGACGTCTGGCAGGACTAGCGGGAGTCCCCGGGGAGCTGTTTTTT. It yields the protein CASTLLFSGRLAGLAGVPGELFF.

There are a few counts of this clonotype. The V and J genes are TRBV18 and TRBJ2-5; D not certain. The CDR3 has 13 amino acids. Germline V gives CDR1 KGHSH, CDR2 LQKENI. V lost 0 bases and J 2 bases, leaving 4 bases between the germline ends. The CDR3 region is CASSPPIQETQYF. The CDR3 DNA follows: TGTGCCAGCTCACCACCGATACAAGAGACCCAGTACTTC.